Sequencing of this T cell receptor (beta chain) was carried out in a study of PD-1 blockade in classical Hodgkin lymphoma. Whole-study results and caveats: Complete responders matched newly diagnosed patients in baseline diversity. Diversity in CD4+ TCRs, unlike that measured in CD8+ TCRs, had risen significantly by C4D1.

The V gene's germline CDR1 is GTSNPN and CDR2 SVGIG (reference sequence). V was pared by 5 bases and J by 0 bases, with 16 bases between. The CDR3 length is 15 residues. This clone rates as medium-sized. Antigen unknown. Each of the patients experienced relapse following autologous stem cell transplantation, and their brentuximab vedotin exposure differed. The method was immunoSEQ multiplex PCR; TCRdb's version includes in-frame clones alone and lacks a portion of them. The profile covers some 21,000 clones, with approximately 70% appearing a single time and 5% to 6% taken by the ten largest. This sequence originates from a human donor with classical Hodgkin lymphoma. The chain recombines TRBV30 with TRBJ1-2, with a tentative D call TRBD1 (5 bases). The sequencing here drew on peripheral blood mononuclear cells (PBMCs), taken at baseline. The CDR3 DNA is TGTGCCTGGGGACTAAGGGACGGAGCTAACTATGGCTACACCTTC. This sequence encodes CAWGLRDGANYGYTF.